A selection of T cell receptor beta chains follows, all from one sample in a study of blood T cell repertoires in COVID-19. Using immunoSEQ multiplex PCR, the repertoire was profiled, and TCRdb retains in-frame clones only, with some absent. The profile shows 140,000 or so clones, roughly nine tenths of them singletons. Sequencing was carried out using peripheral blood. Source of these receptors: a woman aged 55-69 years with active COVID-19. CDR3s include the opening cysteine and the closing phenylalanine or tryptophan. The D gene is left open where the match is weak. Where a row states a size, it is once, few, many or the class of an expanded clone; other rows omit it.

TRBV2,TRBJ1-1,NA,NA,CASSGTVEAFF,TGTGCCAGCAGTGGGACAGTTGAAGCTTTCTTT
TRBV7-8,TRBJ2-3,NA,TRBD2,CASSLLAARTDTQYF,TGTGCCAGCAGCTTACTAGCGGCCCGCACAGATACGCAGTATTTT
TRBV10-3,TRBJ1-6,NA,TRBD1,CAIRAYTGASSYNSPLHF,TGTGCCATCAGGGCATACACAGGGGCGAGCTCCTATAATTCACCCCTCCACTTT
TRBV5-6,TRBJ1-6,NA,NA,CASSWMGGTAYNSPLHF,TGTGCCAGCAGCTGGATGGGGGGGACGGCCTATAATTCACCCCTCCACTTT
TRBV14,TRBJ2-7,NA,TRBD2,CASSRGLAGAYEQYF,TGTGCCAGCAGCCGGGGACTAGCGGGAGCCTACGAGCAGTACTTC
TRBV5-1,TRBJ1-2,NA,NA,CASSLRWPSDYGYTF,TGCGCCAGCAGCTTGAGGTGGCCTAGCGACTATGGCTACACCTTC
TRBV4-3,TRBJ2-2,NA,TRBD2,CASSHPSGDPDTGELFF,TGCGCCAGCAGCCACCCTAGCGGGGACCCTGACACCGGGGAGCTGTTTTTT
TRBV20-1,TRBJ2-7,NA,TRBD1,CSASGGTGVSYEQYF,TGCAGTGCTAGTGGCGGGACAGGGGTCTCGTACGAGCAGTACTTC
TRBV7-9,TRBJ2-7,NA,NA,CASSGGTGSQGHYEQYF,TGTGCCAGCAGCGGAGGCACAGGGTCCCAGGGGCACTACGAGCAGTACTTC
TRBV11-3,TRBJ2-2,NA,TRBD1,CASTPGTGFIGPNTGELFF,TGTGCCAGCACCCCCGGGACAGGCTTTATAGGACCGAACACCGGGGAGCTGTTTTTT
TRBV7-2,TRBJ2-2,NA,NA,CASMERNTGELFF,TGTGCCAGCATGGAGAGGAACACCGGGGAGCTGTTTTTT
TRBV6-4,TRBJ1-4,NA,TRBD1,CARIQGAYNEKLFF,TGTGCCAGGATACAGGGGGCGTATAATGAAAAACTGTTTTTT
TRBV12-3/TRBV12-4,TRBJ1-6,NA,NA,CASRHVGPLHF,TGTGCCAGCAGGCACGTCGGACCCCTCCACTTT
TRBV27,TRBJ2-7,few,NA,CASRASSFREQYF,TGTGCCAGCAGGGCTAGTAGTTTCCGCGAGCAGTACTTC
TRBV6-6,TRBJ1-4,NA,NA,CASIDGGSNEKLFF,TGTGCCAGCATCGACGGGGGGTCTAATGAAAAACTGTTTTTT
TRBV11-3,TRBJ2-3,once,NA,CASSLTGTSTDTQYF,TGTGCCAGCAGCCTCACTGGGACTAGCACAGATACGCAGTATTTT
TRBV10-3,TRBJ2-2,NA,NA,CAISESTRGNRNTGELFF,TGTGCCATCAGTGAGTCGACTCGCGGGAATAGAAACACCGGGGAGCTGTTTTTT
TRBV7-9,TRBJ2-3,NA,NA,CASSIGTSTDTQYF,TGTGCCAGCAGCATTGGGACTTCCACAGATACGCAGTATTTT
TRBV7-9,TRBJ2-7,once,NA,CASSLTYAYEQYF,TGTGCCAGCAGCTTAACCTACGCCTACGAGCAGTACTTC
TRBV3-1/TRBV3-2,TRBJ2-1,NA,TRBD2,CASSQPRGGLAGGNEQFF,TGTGCCAGCAGCCAACCTCGTGGGGGCCTAGCGGGAGGTAATGAGCAGTTCTTC
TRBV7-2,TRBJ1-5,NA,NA,CASSYQTGPPQPQHF,TGTGCCAGCAGCTACCAGACAGGCCCTCCACAGCCCCAGCATTTT
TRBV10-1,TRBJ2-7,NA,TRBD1,CASSESMRTGTYEQYF,TGCGCCAGCAGTGAGTCGATGAGGACAGGGACCTACGAGCAGTACTTC
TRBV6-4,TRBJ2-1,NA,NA,CASSEGVRGAQFF,TGTGCCAGCAGTGAAGGGGTGCGGGGTGCGCAGTTCTTC
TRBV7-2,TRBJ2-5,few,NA,CASSLVGGRETQYF,TGTGCCAGCAGCTTAGTGGGGGGTCGGGAGACCCAGTACTTC
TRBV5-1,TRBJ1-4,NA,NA,CASSSRGGGGEKLFF,TGCGCCAGCAGCTCTAGGGGGGGTGGAGGTGAAAAACTGTTTTTT
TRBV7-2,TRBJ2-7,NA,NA,CASSFGQNSYEQYF,TGTGCCAGCAGCTTTGGACAGAACTCCTACGAGCAGTACTTC
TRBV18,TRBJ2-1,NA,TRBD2,CASSSLAGGNEQFF,TGTGCCAGCTCAAGCCTAGCGGGAGGTAATGAGCAGTTCTTC
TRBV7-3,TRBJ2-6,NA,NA,CASSLGVTSGANVLTF,TGTGCCAGCAGCTTAGGTGTTACTTCTGGGGCCAACGTCCTGACTTTC
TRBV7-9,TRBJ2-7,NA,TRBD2,CASSLELAIHEQYF,TGTGCCAGCAGCTTAGAACTAGCGATACACGAGCAGTACTTC
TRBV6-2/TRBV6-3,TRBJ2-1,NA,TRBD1,CASSTMDRVYNEQFF,TGTGCCAGCAGCACAATGGACAGGGTATACAATGAGCAGTTCTTC
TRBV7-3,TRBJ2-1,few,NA,CASSSTVGHGNEQFF,TGTGCCAGCAGCTCGACTGTGGGGCACGGCAATGAGCAGTTCTTC
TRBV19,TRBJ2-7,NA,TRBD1,CASSGTGVPYEQYF,TGTGCCAGCTCCGGGACAGGGGTACCCTACGAGCAGTACTTC
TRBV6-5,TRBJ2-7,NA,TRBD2,CASSTPGGEQYF,TGTGCCAGCAGTACCCCGGGGGGAGAGCAGTACTTC
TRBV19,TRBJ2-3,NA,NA,CATQTLGGGTDTQYF,TGTGCCACCCAGACCCTGGGAGGTGGCACAGATACGCAGTATTTT
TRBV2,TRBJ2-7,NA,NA,CASSEALVYEQYF,TGTGCCAGCAGTGAGGCACTAGTCTACGAGCAGTACTTC
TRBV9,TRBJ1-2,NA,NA,CASSVAGGVDYGYTF,TGTGCCAGCAGCGTAGCTGGGGGGGTTGACTATGGCTACACCTTC
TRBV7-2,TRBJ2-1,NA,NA,CASSTRVSSYNEQFF,TGTGCCAGCAGCACTAGAGTGAGCTCCTACAATGAGCAGTTCTTC
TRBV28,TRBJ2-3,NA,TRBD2,CASSRVAGLETDTQYF,TGTGCCAGCTCAAGGGTAGCGGGCTTGGAGACAGATACGCAGTATTTT
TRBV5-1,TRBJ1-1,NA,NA,CASSLRYVRAKNTEAFF,TGCGCCAGCAGCTTGAGGTACGTCAGGGCAAAGAACACTGAAGCTTTCTTT
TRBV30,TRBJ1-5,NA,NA,CAWSLRGRGNQPQHF,TGTGCCTGGAGCCTAAGGGGGAGAGGCAATCAGCCCCAGCATTTT
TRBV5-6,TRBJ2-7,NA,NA,CASSFRTASYEQYF,TGTGCCAGCAGCTTCCGGACTGCATCCTACGAGCAGTACTTC
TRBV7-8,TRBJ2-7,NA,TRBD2,CASGAGVSYEQYF,TGTGCCAGCGGGGCGGGAGTTTCGTACGAGCAGTACTTC
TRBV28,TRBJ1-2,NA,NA,CASSSSHLASYGYTF,TGTGCCAGCAGTTCGTCGCACCTGGCTTCCTATGGCTACACCTTC
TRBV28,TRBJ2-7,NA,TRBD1,CASIPPDRGPYEQYF,TGTGCCAGCATTCCTCCGGACAGGGGACCCTACGAGCAGTACTTC
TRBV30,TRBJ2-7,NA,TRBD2,CAWRGAGALLGGEQYF,TGTGCCTGGAGGGGAGCGGGAGCCCTCCTGGGGGGGGAGCAGTACTTC
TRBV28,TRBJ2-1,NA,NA,CASRTGRIYNEQFF,TGTGCCAGCAGGACAGGTCGAATCTACAATGAGCAGTTCTTC
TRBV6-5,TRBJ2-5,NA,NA,CASSSFGGKETQYF,TGTGCCAGCAGTTCCTTTGGAGGGAAAGAGACCCAGTACTTC
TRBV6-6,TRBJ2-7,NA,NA,CASRQAQGPSYEQYF,TGTGCCAGCAGACAGGCACAGGGACCCTCCTACGAGCAGTACTTC
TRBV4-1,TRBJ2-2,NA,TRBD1,CASSQWTGSNTGELFF,TGCGCCAGCAGCCAATGGACAGGGTCGAACACCGGGGAGCTGTTTTTT
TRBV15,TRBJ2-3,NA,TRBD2,CATSRGREGSDTQYF,TGTGCCACCAGCAGAGGGCGGGAGGGGTCAGATACGCAGTATTTT
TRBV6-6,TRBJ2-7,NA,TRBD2,CASRRGTSGSYEQYF,TGTGCCAGCAGACGCGGGACTAGCGGGAGTTACGAGCAGTACTTC
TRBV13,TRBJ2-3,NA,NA,CASSFAVRAESVGTDTQYF,TGTGCCAGCAGCTTTGCAGTAAGAGCGGAAAGTGTGGGCACAGATACGCAGTATTTT
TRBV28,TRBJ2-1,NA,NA,CASSSQRLSSYNEQFF,TGTGCCAGCAGTTCCCAGCGGCTGAGCTCCTACAATGAGCAGTTCTTC
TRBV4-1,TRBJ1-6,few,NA,CASSQLSSYNSPLHF,TGCGCCAGCAGCCAACTTAGCTCCTATAATTCACCCCTCCACTTT